Listed here is a single T cell receptor (beta chain). The antigen is unknown. The sample is drawn from a study of ipilimumab plus nivolumab after autologous stem cell transplantation. Across the whole study: Myeloma patients were high-risk transplant-naive or relapsed within 3 years of first autologous transplant. Notes on the study in general: The authors say TCR, Treg and microbiome findings warrant further study.

This CDR3 has 15 residues. Germline CDR1 and CDR2: LNHDA and SQIVND (reference sequence). Trimming left V 4 bases short and J 2 bases short, with 12 bases between. Using immunoSEQ multiplex PCR, the repertoire was profiled, and TCRdb retains in-frame clones only, with some absent. This sample yields about 40,000 clones, of which more than 85% are seen a single time; 0.9% belongs to the top ten. Patients got ipilimumab 1 mg/kg beginning 14 to 28 days post-transplant. The source material was PBMCs, sampled in a trial of ipilimumab plus nivolumab as post-transplant consolidation. The source of this sequence is a male donor with multiple myeloma. This chain connects TRBV19 to TRBJ1-5; unclear D gene. The CDR3 DNA sequence: TGTGCCAGTAGTAAGGGTCAAGGTGGCAATCAGCCCCAGCATTTT. The encoded protein is CASSKGQGGNQPQHF.